A selection of T cell receptor beta chains follows, all from one sample in a study of shared clonotypes between healthy human individuals. The data were produced by immunoSEQ multiplex PCR, yet TCRdb's version contains in-frame clones alone and is incomplete. Found here are a few million clones, just over 90% of them singletons; the top ten hold 1.5% to 2%. The source material was naive CD8+ T cells from PBMCs. The receptors originated from a man aged 18 to 30 in good health. Some clones in this sample may be carry-over from other donors' samples. Each CDR3 is given with its conserved first and last residue. The D gene is left open where the match is weak. For some rows the clone size is stated as once, few or many, or as a class when expanded; others skip it.

TRBD1	TRBV7-9	-	TRBJ1-2	CASSPPAEQRQGDYGYTF	TGTGCCAGCAGCCCACCCGCGGAACAACGACAGGGGGACTATGGCTACACCTTC
TRBD2	TRBV7-9	once	TRBJ2-1	CASSERGVEQFF	TGTGCCAGCAGCGAGCGGGGTGTCGAGCAGTTCTTC
TRBD2	TRBV27	-	TRBJ2-1	CASSFGHGTSGYNEQFF	TGTGCCAGCAGTTTTGGCCATGGGACTAGCGGTTACAATGAGCAGTTCTTC
-	TRBV4-3	-	TRBJ2-7	CASSQDEIGQKPYEQYF	TGCGCCAGCAGCCAGGACGAGATTGGACAGAAACCCTACGAGCAGTACTTC
TRBD2	TRBV19	-	TRBJ2-1	CARSGGHRSDEQFF	TGTGCCAGGTCGGGGGGGCATAGGAGCGATGAGCAGTTCTTC
-	TRBV9	-	TRBJ1-1	CASSVGRMNTEAFF	TGTGCCAGCAGCGTAGGGCGGATGAACACTGAAGCTTTCTTT
TRBD1	TRBV27	-	TRBJ2-2	CASSIYRGGTGELFF	TGTGCCAGCAGTATCTACAGGGGTGGCACCGGGGAGCTGTTTTTT
TRBD2	TRBV13	-	TRBJ2-2	CASSLNRRLADGANTGELFF	TGTGCCAGCAGCTTAAATCGTCGACTAGCGGATGGCGCGAACACCGGGGAGCTGTTTTTT
-	TRBV7-2	-	TRBJ1-3	CASSPDGSSGNTIYF	TGTGCCAGCAGCCCCGACGGTAGCTCTGGAAACACCATATATTTT
-	TRBV28	-	TRBJ2-2	CAHGGYTGELFF	TGTGCCCACGGCGGGTACACCGGGGAGCTGTTTTTT
-	TRBV11-3	-	TRBJ1-2	CASSLDSYGYTF	TGTGCCAGCAGCTTAGACAGTTATGGCTACACCTTC
-	TRBV5-5	-	TRBJ2-1	CASSSDGLGSYNEQFF	TGTGCCAGCAGCTCGGACGGACTGGGATCCTACAATGAGCAGTTCTTC
TRBD2	TRBV7-9	-	TRBJ2-1	CASASSGGYNEQFF	TGTGCCAGCGCGTCTAGCGGGGGCTACAATGAGCAGTTCTTC
TRBD1	TRBV28	-	TRBJ2-7	CASSATGFVGEQYF	TGTGCCAGCAGTGCGACAGGGTTCGTGGGTGAGCAGTACTTC
TRBD1	TRBV27	-	TRBJ1-1	CASSLQTGAETEAFF	TGTGCCAGCAGTTTACAAACAGGGGCAGAGACTGAAGCTTTCTTT
TRBD2	TRBV11-2	-	TRBJ2-1	CASSGGGVEQFF	TGTGCCAGCAGCGGCGGGGGGGTTGAGCAGTTCTTC
TRBD2	TRBV5-4	once	TRBJ2-1	CASGLTSGGYNEQFF	TGTGCCAGCGGGCTTACTAGCGGGGGCTACAATGAGCAGTTCTTC
-	TRBV20-1	-	TRBJ2-1	CSARDGDEQFF	TGCAGTGCTAGAGATGGGGATGAGCAGTTCTTC